This TCR beta chain comes out of a study of post-analysis software for immune sequencing data. Points from the study as a whole: Four or five TRBV segments were significantly more frequent in patients than in controls. TRBV5-6, TRBV5-1 and TRBV20-1 were among these segments. Those with multiple sclerosis, the patient group, showed significantly lower normalized Chao1 diversity than controls. The F measure placed samples prepared in the same batch into strongly shared clusters.

About this clonotype: Its antigen is still unknown.

Germline CDR1 is MRHNA and CDR2 is SNTAGT. This CDR3 is built from 12 residues. V was cut by 2 bases and J by 3 bases, with 5 bases left in between. Built from TCR beta cDNA, the libraries had unique molecular identifiers in them. TCRdb re-called the PCR reads with MiXCR, one entry per CDR3 protein. The repertoire holds some 690,000 distinct CDR3 sequences, with roughly 30% as singletons. The sequenced sample was blood. V usage is TRBV6-4 and J usage is TRBJ2-7; no firm D call. This clonotype was sampled from a girl between 10 and 17 years old with multiple sclerosis. The CDR3 nucleotides are TGTGCCAGCAGTGACCCAAACTACGAGCAGTACTTC. Translating it yields CASSDPNYEQYF.